This T cell receptor (beta chain) originates from a study of regulatory T cells in long-lasting Graves disease. From germline, CDR1 is PRHDT and CDR2 FYEKMQ (reference sequence). CDR3 length equals 14 residues. Trimming left V 5 bases short and J 4 bases short, with 12 bases between. Many counts were recorded for this clonotype. Time point specified: newly diagnosed GD, antithyroid drugs for less than 3 months. The authors made the TCR library using RNA they extracted from PBMCs. Graves' disease diagnosis followed American Thyroid Association guidelines. Peripheral blood, about 10 milliliters of it, was drawn into EDTA tubes. Arm-PCR of CDR3 regions and iRepertoire HTBI primers were used to build TCR beta libraries. TCRdb re-called the multiplex PCR reads through MiXCR, storing one row per CDR3 protein. This sample has under 450,000 distinct CDR3 sequences, with around 15% found just once. These data are also associated with another study on T cells in Graves' hyperthyroidism and ophthalmopathy. That source reports: Newly diagnosed hyperthyroidism patients aged 18 to 65 years had disease lasting under 2 months.

The source is a woman under 30 with Graves disease. The chain is built from TRBV13 and TRBJ1-5; perhaps TRBD1 as D (5 bases). Sequencing used peripheral blood mononuclear cells (PBMCs), obtained at new diagnosis, from a patient treated with antithyroid drugs. The CDR3 here is CASSVGGINQPQHF. The CDR3 nucleotides read TGTGCCAGCAGCGTGGGGGGGATTAATCAGCCCCAGCATTTT.